These T cell receptor beta chains were read from a single sample in a study of T cells in Graves' hyperthyroidism and ophthalmopathy. TCRdb reprocessed the multiplex PCR reads with MiXCR, giving one entry per CDR3 protein. The sample lists roughly 420,000 distinct CDR3 sequences, approximately 14% occurring once. Sequenced material: blood. Receptor source: a woman aged 18-29 years with Graves' hyperthyroidism. CDR3s include the opening cysteine and the closing phenylalanine or tryptophan. The D gene is left open where the match is weak. Expanded clones get a size class; other rows say once, few or many, or leave the size out.

D	V	J	size	CDR3	DNA
-	TRBV6-4	TRBJ2-2	-	CASSEKDTGELFF	TGTGCCAGCAGTGAGAAGGACACCGGGGAGCTGTTTTTT
-	TRBV24-1	TRBJ1-1	-	CATSDIFGTEAFF	TGTGCCACCAGTGATATCTTTGGCACTGAAGCTTTCTTT
TRBD1	TRBV10-3	TRBJ1-1	-	CAIRQATGLEAFF	TGTGCCATCAGGCAAGCGACAGGGTTGGAAGCTTTCTTT
-	TRBV4-1	TRBJ1-2	-	CASSQEVSRTTFGYTF	TGCGCCAGCAGCCAAGAGGTCTCCAGGACGACCTTTGGCTACACCTTC
-	TRBV12-3/TRBV12-4	TRBJ2-3	many	CASSQGANFPTDTQYF	TGTGCCAGCAGTCAAGGAGCCAATTTCCCGACAGATACGCAGTATTTT
TRBD1	TRBV5-1	TRBJ1-1	few	CASSSNSGQGGTEAFF	TGCGCCAGCAGCTCGAATTCGGGACAGGGGGGAACTGAAGCTTTCTTT
TRBD1	TRBV5-6	TRBJ1-2	few	CASSFQGALSYGYTF	TGTGCCAGCAGCTTCCAGGGGGCGCTGAGCTATGGCTACACCTTC
TRBD1	TRBV6-1	TRBJ1-2	many	CASSGTGTYYGYTF	TGTGCCAGCAGCGGGACAGGGACCTACTATGGCTACACCTTC
TRBD1	TRBV28	TRBJ2-7	many	CASTKTGYEQYF	TGTGCCAGCACTAAGACAGGGTACGAGCAGTACTTC
-	TRBV7-9	TRBJ2-1	many	CASSNGRSSYNEQFF	TGTGCCAGCAGCAACGGGCGTAGCTCCTACAATGAGCAGTTCTTC
-	TRBV7-2	TRBJ1-4	many	CASSSDGASEKLFF	TGTGCCAGCAGCTCGGACGGGGCAAGTGAAAAACTGTTTTTT
-	TRBV12-3/TRBV12-4	TRBJ1-1	many	CASKMGGGMNTEAFF	TGTGCAAGCAAAATGGGGGGGGGAATGAACACTGAAGCTTTCTTT
TRBD1	TRBV5-1	TRBJ1-1	once	CASSWSGVPGQGAGAFF	TGCGCCAGCAGCTGGTCGGGCGTCCCGGGACAGGGGGCAGGTGCTTTCTTT
-	TRBV25-1	TRBJ2-3	few	CASSNWGIPDTQYF	TGTGCCAGCAGTAATTGGGGAATCCCAGATACGCAGTATTTT
-	TRBV29-1	TRBJ2-3	many	CSVDQGFTDTQYF	TGCAGCGTTGATCAGGGTTTCACAGATACGCAGTATTTT
-	TRBV19	TRBJ2-3	few	CASSPERQLRDTQYF	TGTGCCAGTAGTCCAGAACGACAACTGAGAGATACGCAGTATTTT
TRBD1	TRBV27	TRBJ1-4	-	CASSSGQLYNEKLFF	TGTGCCAGCAGTTCGGGACAGCTTTATAATGAAAAACTGTTTTTT
TRBD1	TRBV27	TRBJ1-5	many	CASRITSGGTYQPQHF	TGTGCCAGCAGAATTACATCAGGGGGCACGTATCAGCCCCAGCATTTT
-	TRBV9	TRBJ2-1	few	CASSVARTALDNEQFF	TGTGCCAGCAGCGTAGCACGGACAGCATTAGACAATGAGCAGTTCTTC
-	TRBV10-3	TRBJ2-7	few	CATSSGSRYEQYF	TGTGCCACCAGTAGCGGTTCCCGCTACGAGCAGTACTTC